These 9 T cell receptor beta chains came from one sample sequenced in a study of OX40 agonist ivuxolimab in advanced cancers. The method was immunoSEQ multiplex PCR; TCRdb's version includes in-frame clones alone and lacks a portion of them. The table has around 61,000 clones, about 90% seen once. Specimen: CD4+ or CD8+ T cells sorted from blood, collected in a trial of the OX40 agonist ivuxolimab. The receptors come from an adult with an advanced solid tumor such as melanoma, head and neck, liver or kidney cancer.

The CDR3 DNA reads as TGTGCCAGCAGCTTACGGCCAACTGGGGAGACGGGAGGCCATGAGCAGTTCTTC. Protein sequence: CASSLRPTGETGGHEQFF. The genes are TRBV7-6 and TRBJ2-1, with 7 bases aligning to TRBD2. The J segment lost 8 bases and the V segment lost 2 bases, leaving 18 bases of the junction unmatched. Germline values: CDR1 SGHVS, CDR2 FNYEAQ. The CDR3 sequence is 18 residues long.

The chain joins TRBV5-4 to TRBJ2-1; TRBD1 aligns across 10 bases. V was clipped by 5 bases and J by 9 bases; unmatched bases: 14. The CDR3 consists of 16 residues. The germline gives CDR1 SGHNT, CDR2 YYREEE (reference sequence). The CDR3: CASSFLGQGLRSEQFF. Here the CDR3 DNA reads TGTGCCAGCAGTTTTCTGGGACAGGGGCTTAGGAGTGAGCAGTTCTTC.

The chain carries TRBV7-3 and TRBJ2-2, with TRBD1 matching 12 bases. The CDR3 loop spans 15 amino acids. Germline V CDR1 and CDR2: SGHTA, FQGTGA. Trimming took 2 bases from V and 7 from J; bases not matched to a gene: 2. In nucleotides, the CDR3 is TGTGCCAGCAGCTTAGGGACAGGGGGCGTCGGGGAGCTGTTTTTT. Protein: CASSLGTGGVGELFF. Supplemented by reference TRBV7-3 and TRBJ2-2, the full variable domain reads GAGVSQTPSNKVTEKGKYVELRCDPISGHTALYWYRQSLGQGPEFLIYFQGTGAADDSGLPNDRFFAVRPEGSVSTLKIQRTERGDSAVYLCASSLGTGGVGELFFGEGSRLTVL.

V usage is TRBV7-9 and J usage is TRBJ2-5, with D uncertain. Trimming removed 5 bases at V and 5 bases at J, with 12 bases between. From germline, CDR1 is SEHNR and CDR2 FQNEAQ (reference sequence). This CDR3 is built from 13 residues. Here the CDR3 DNA reads TGTGCCAGCAGCCCTCCAACTCGGGAGACCCAGTACTTC. This codes for CASSPPTRETQYF. The full variable domain, rest sourced from reference TRBV7-9 and TRBJ2-5, is DTGVSQNPRHKITKRGQNVTFRCDPISEHNRLYWYRQTLGQGPEFLTYFQNEAQLEKSRLLSDRFSAERPKGSFSTLEIQRTEQGDSAMYLCASSPPTRETQYFGPGTRLLVL.

The chain joins TRBV27 to TRBJ2-2; D gene uncertain. Trimming removed 3 bases from V and 6 bases from J, with 8 bases in between. From germline, CDR1 is MNHEY and CDR2 SMNVEV (reference sequence). CDR3 size: 13 residues. CDR3 DNA sequence: TGTGCCAGCAGTTTTAGTGCGGCCGGGGAGCTGTTTTTT. It translates to CASSFSAAGELFF.

The rearrangement joins TRBV19 to TRBJ1-6, with D unclear. The V and J ends lost 3 bases and 7 bases respectively, with 10 bases between them. The CDR3 loop spans 14 amino acids. Germline CDR1 and CDR2: LNHDA and SQIVND (reference sequence). CDR3 region: CASSIGTDNSPLHF. In DNA form, the CDR3 reads TGTGCCAGTAGTATCGGAACGGACAATTCACCCCTCCACTTT. Supplemented by reference TRBV19 and TRBJ1-6, the full variable domain reads DGGITQSPKYLFRKEGQNVTLSCEQNLNHDAMYWYRQDPGQGLRLIYYSQIVNDFQKGDIAEGYSVSREKKESFPLTVTSAQKNPTAFYLCASSIGTDNSPLHFGNGTRLTVT.

The V call is TRBV7-8, the J call TRBJ2-1; 8 nucleotides line up with TRBD2. Germline V CDR1 and CDR2: SGHVS, FQNEAQ. The V segment lost 2 bases and the J segment 7 bases; nucleotides outside the gene matches: 7. CDR3 length equals 15 residues. The DNA of the CDR3 is TGTGCCAGCAGCTTACTCCTTAGCGGGATTAATGAGCAGTTCTTC. Protein sequence: CASSLLLSGINEQFF.

V gene TRBV25-1 combines with J gene TRBJ2-5; no clear D gene. The germline gives CDR1 MGHDK, CDR2 SYGVNS. V was trimmed by 7 bases and J by 5 bases, leaving 8 bases between them. The CDR3 spans 11 residues. CDR3 in amino acids: CASTFGETQYF. In DNA, the CDR3 is TGTGCCAGCACTTTCGGGGAGACCCAGTACTTC.

In this sample, this clone turned up a few times. The chain joins TRBV12-5 to TRBJ1-5; D not resolved. The V gene lost 6 bases and the J gene lost 3 bases, with 3 bases spanning the gap. The CDR3 length is 11 residues. CDR1 is LGHNT, CDR2 FRNRAP, per germline. The CDR3 protein is CASGNNQPQHF. CDR3 nucleotides: TGTGCTAGTGGGAACAATCAGCCCCAGCATTTT.